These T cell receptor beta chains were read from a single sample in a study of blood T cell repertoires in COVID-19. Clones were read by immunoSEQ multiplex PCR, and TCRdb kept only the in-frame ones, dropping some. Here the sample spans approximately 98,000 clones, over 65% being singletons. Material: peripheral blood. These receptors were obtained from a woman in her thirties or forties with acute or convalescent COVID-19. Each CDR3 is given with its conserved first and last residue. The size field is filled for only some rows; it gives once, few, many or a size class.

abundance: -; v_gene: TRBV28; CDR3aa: CASSIITGVGQETQYF
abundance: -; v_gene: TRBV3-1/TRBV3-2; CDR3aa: CASSQGQGDYGYTF
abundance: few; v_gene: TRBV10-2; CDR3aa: CASSRGLDGNTIYF
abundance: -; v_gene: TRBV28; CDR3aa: CASSLGRSTNEKLFF
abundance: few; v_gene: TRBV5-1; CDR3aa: CASSLYQTGRGSPLHF
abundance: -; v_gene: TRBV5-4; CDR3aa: CASRSRGGLQETQYF
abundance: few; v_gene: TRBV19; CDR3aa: CASSIQRDTQYF
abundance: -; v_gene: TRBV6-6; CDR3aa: CASSHTRTGLNTEAFF
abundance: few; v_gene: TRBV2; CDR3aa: CASSESDGSVSEQYF
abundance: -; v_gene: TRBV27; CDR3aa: CASSLREVTNTGELFF
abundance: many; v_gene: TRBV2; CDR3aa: CASSARGLAGGYSF
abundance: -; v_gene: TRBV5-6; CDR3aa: CASSLPTGGDGYTF
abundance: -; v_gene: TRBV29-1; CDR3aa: CSVEGGGGQPQHF
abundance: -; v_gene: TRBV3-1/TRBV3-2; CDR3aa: CASSRQQGYTEAFF
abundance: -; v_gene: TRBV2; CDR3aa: CASSDRVGEKLFF
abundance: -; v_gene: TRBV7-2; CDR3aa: CASSFSGGGVDTQYF
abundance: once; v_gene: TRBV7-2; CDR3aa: CASSWTDSNYEQYF
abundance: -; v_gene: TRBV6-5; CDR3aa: CASRQTGVGYGYTF
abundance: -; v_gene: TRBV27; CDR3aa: CASSRGASNSPLHF
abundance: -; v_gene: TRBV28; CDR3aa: CASITDRDTGELFF
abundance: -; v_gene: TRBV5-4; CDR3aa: CASSPWEGEAFF
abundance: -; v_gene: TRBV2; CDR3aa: CASSETGYNEQFF
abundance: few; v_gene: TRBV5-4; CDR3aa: CASSPRTSGQETQYF
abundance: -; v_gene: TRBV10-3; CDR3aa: CAISRVEVEQYF
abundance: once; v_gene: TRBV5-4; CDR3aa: CASSPTSGDPEQFF
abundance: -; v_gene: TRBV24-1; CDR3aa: CATSDPVNSGANVLTF
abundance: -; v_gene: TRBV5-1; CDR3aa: CASSPGGGETQYF
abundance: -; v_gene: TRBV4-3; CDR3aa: CASSPQTGSVGYTF
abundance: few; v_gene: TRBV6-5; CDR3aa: CASSPGTGEYNEQFF